The 14 T cell receptor beta chains presented below share a single source sample, sequenced in a study of T cell repertoires in ileal Crohn's disease. The method was immunoSEQ multiplex PCR; TCRdb's version includes in-frame clones alone and lacks a portion of them. The sample has approximately 5,400 clones; roughly 87% are singletons. The sequenced sample was ileal tissue. The source of these receptors is an adult with Crohn's disease.

This chain joins TRBV20-1 and TRBJ1-1; the D is unclear. The V gene's germline CDR1 is DFQATT and CDR2 SNEGSKA (reference sequence). V was clipped by 3 bases and J by 3 bases, with 5 bases between them. The CDR3 has 11 amino acids. CDR3 region: CSARGDTEAFF. CDR3 coding DNA: TGCAGTGCTAGGGGAGACACTGAAGCTTTCTTT.

For this clone: Other DNA sequences in this specimen translate into the identical CDR3. This chain uses TRBV5-4 with TRBJ2-7; TRBD1 matches 11 bases. The trim removed 4 bases at V and 3 bases at J, leaving 3 bases unmatched. The V gene's germline CDR1 is SGHNT and CDR2 YYREEE (reference sequence). The CDR3 contains 14 residues. Here the CDR3 DNA reads TGTGCCAGCAGCCCTGGGACAGGGGGCTACGAGCAGTACTTC. Its translation is CASSPGTGGYEQYF.

The V call is TRBV2, the J call TRBJ2-3; no firm D call. The germline V and J ends were trimmed by 6 bases and 1 base, with 5 bases remaining between them. Germline V gives CDR1 SNHLY, CDR2 FYNNEI. The CDR3 runs 12 residues. The CDR3 sequence is CASRLGTDTQYF. CDR3 in DNA: TGTGCCAGCAGGCTAGGCACAGATACGCAGTATTTT. Complete variable domain (other parts from reference TRBV2 and TRBJ2-3): EPEVTQTPSHQVTQMGQEVILRCVPISNHLYFYWYRQILGQKVEFLVSFYNNEISEKSEIFDDQFSVERPDGSNFTLKIRSTKLEDSAMYFCASRLGTDTQYFGPGTRLTVL.

As DNA, the CDR3 is TGTGCCAGCAGTTTACCCCAGGGAAACTTCGGTGAAAAACTGTTTTTT. It specifies CASSLPQGNFGEKLFF. The genes are TRBV28 and TRBJ1-4, with TRBD1 as a possible D gene (5 bases). The CDR3 consists of 16 residues. The germline V and J ends were trimmed by 2 bases and 7 bases, with 17 bases remaining between them. Germline CDR1 reads MDHEN; CDR2 reads SYDVKM.

This sequence joins TRBV4-3 and TRBJ1-5, with 10 nucleotides matching TRBD1. Losses at the gene ends were 0 bases for V and 7 bases for J; bases not matched to a gene: 12. CDR1 and CDR2 from the germline V gene are LGHNA and YSLEER. The CDR3 has 18 residues. CDR3 DNA: TGCGCCAGCAGCCAAGAATGGGGTTTGACAGGGGGCGGGCAGCCCCAGCATTTT. As protein: CASSQEWGLTGGGQPQHF.

Comment on this clone: At the DNA level, this CDR3 is encoded by other sequences in the same sample as well. CDR3 bases: TGTGCCAGCTCACCCGACGGGCAGGGCGAAGCTTTCTTT. It yields the protein CASSPDGQGEAFF. The chain recombines TRBV18 with TRBJ1-1, with a possible D match to TRBD1 (5 bases). The CDR3 is 13 residues long. The germline CDR1 and CDR2 sequences are KGHSH and LQKENI. Trimming cost V 3 bases and J 8 bases, with 13 bases left between them.

The CDR3 DNA is TGTGCCAGCAGCGCCGGGGGGGACTCCCTCTACGAGCAGTACTTC. Translation gives CASSAGGDSLYEQYF. The gene calls are TRBV9 and TRBJ2-7, with TRBD2 matching over 8 bases. Germline-derived CDR1 and CDR2 are SGDLS and YYNGEE. Trimming removed 3 bases from V and 3 bases from J; junction bases left unmatched: 8. There are 15 residues in the CDR3.

The V call is TRBV5-1, the J call TRBJ1-2, with TRBD1 identical over 8 bases. Trimming removed 2 bases from V and 4 bases from J; junction bases left unmatched: 4. From germline, CDR1 is SGHRS and CDR2 YFSETQ. This CDR3 comprises 14 residues. The CDR3 coding sequence is TGCGCCAGCAGCTTCCAGACAGGGGCCTATGGCTACACCTTC. This sequence encodes CASSFQTGAYGYTF.

The genes are TRBV7-2 and TRBJ1-4; TRBD1 might be the D (5 bases). Trimming shortened V by 1 base and J by 3 bases, and 12 bases separated the two germline ends. The germline gives CDR1 SGHTA, CDR2 FQGNSA. The CDR3 contains 16 residues. This CDR3 is CASSLEATGANEKLFF. In DNA, the CDR3 is TGTGCCAGCAGCTTAGAGGCCACGGGGGCTAATGAAAAACTGTTTTTT.

The rearrangement joins TRBV27 to TRBJ2-1; D is perhaps TRBD2 (5 bases). V was pared by 6 bases and J by 2 bases, with 8 bases between. The CDR3 length is 13 residues. Germline CDR1 is MNHEY and CDR2 is SMNVEV (reference sequence). CDR3 protein: CASRPGAYNEQFF. DNA of the CDR3: TGTGCCAGCAGGCCCGGGGCCTACAATGAGCAGTTCTTC.

This clone has just one count. V gene TRBV5-4 combines with J gene TRBJ2-1; 12 positions agree with TRBD2. CDR3 length equals 14 residues. Germline V lookup: CDR1 SGHNT, CDR2 YYREEE (reference sequence). Trimming removed 2 bases from V and 9 bases from J; junction bases left unmatched: 3. The CDR3 reads CASSFGLAGSEQFF. In DNA form, the CDR3 reads TGTGCCAGCAGCTTCGGACTAGCGGGGAGTGAGCAGTTCTTC.

The chain carries TRBV10-2 and TRBJ2-3, with TRBD1 identical over 9 bases. Unmatched junction bases numbered 9, after V lost 5 bases and J lost 6 bases. The CDR3 is 15 amino acids. Germline CDR1 reads WSHSY; CDR2 reads SAAADI. The CDR3: CASSPWTGVADTQYF. The CDR3 coding sequence is TGCGCCAGCAGTCCATGGACAGGGGTGGCCGATACGCAGTATTTT.

The chain links TRBV7-7 to TRBJ2-2; TRBD2 aligns across 14 bases. CDR3 length: 17 residues. Germline V CDR1 and CDR2: SSHAT, FNYEAQ (reference sequence). V lost 5 bases and J lost 5; bases outside the gene matches: 7. CDR3 sequence reads: CASSRGLAGGVTGELFF. In nucleotides, the CDR3 is TGTGCCAGCAGCCGCGGACTAGCGGGAGGAGTGACCGGGGAGCTGTTTTTT. The variable domain in full, with the rest retrieved from reference TRBV7-7 and TRBJ2-2, is GAGVSQSPRYKVTKRGQDVTLRCDPISSHATLYWYQQALGQGPEFLTYFNYEAQPDKSGLPSDRFSAERPEGSISTLTIQRTEQRDSAMYRCASSRGLAGGVTGELFFGEGSRLTVL.

The CDR3 DNA follows: TGTGCCAGCAGTGAAGGGAGGTTCAATCAGCCCCAGCATTTT. It encodes CASSEGRFNQPQHF. V usage is TRBV6-1 and J usage is TRBJ1-5; no clear D. The V and J ends lost 1 base and 3 bases respectively, with 7 bases between them. This CDR3 region has 14 residues. Germline CDR1 MNHNS, CDR2 SASEGT.